This record concerns one T cell receptor beta chain sequence. This entry belongs to a study of monozygotic twins with inflammatory bowel disease. CDR3 size: 13 residues. The germline gives CDR1 MNHNS, CDR2 SASEGT. The authors made each sample's cDNA in eight separate reactions. TCRdb reanalyzed the 5' RACE reads, giving one entry per CDR3 protein sequence and no DNA. Recorded here are fewer than 200,000 distinct CDR3 sequences; the top ten clones represent 2.4%. V is TRBV6-1 and J is TRBJ2-2. The clonotype comes from a human donor with ulcerative colitis or Crohn's disease, or a healthy co-twin of an affected twin (not recorded which). Sample: blood. CDR3 amino acids: CASRPFGTGELFF.